The T cell receptor (beta chain) described here comes from a study of cytomegalovirus exposure and HLA in healthy donors (dated by TCRdb to 2017 to 2019). In terms of the full investigation: The 550 to 750 repertoires of the first cohort and the 110 or so validation repertoires were produced on the same platform, according to a later analysis. Besides the first cohort of around 700 subjects, a separate validation cohort made up of 120 different subjects was used. The aim of the study was to test whether cataloging public T cell receptors could identify signatures of past pathogen exposure. To predict cytomegalovirus infection status, the study combined high-throughput TCR immunosequencing, statistical association of individual TCRs with disease status, and machine learning. Study-wide findings and limitations: Across donors, most TCR sequences were observed very rarely, whereas some public TCRs were present in many individuals. A later analysis lacked HLA typing for the validation cohort, so it scored co-occurrence in that cohort across all 110 or so repertoires. In the study, some 180 TCR beta chains were listed as associated with cytomegalovirus. Subsequent analysis determined that TCRs grouped into clusters in the first cohort also showed a tendency toward co-occurrence across the roughly 130 validation repertoires, and about 94% of cluster scores exceeded 0. The classifier was reported to diagnose cytomegalovirus status with high specificity and sensitivity in both the original and validation cohorts. In vitro tests confirmed that three of the cytomegalovirus-associated TCR beta chains recognize cytomegalovirus antigens. The authors suggested that the approach could potentially be generalized to other disease states and immunological phenotypes.

Donors formed part of the validation cohort, which comprised over a hundred subjects and was distinct from the first cohort of under 850 subjects. The library was built by means of the immunoSEQ multiplex PCR assay. Per the original workflow: A statistical classification framework was built to diagnose cytomegalovirus status from the catalog of TCR beta chain sequences. As stored in TCRdb, this immuneACCESS dataset retains in-frame rearrangements with V and J assigned. A fraction of the clones does not appear; measured against another copy, unresolved V genes explain less than half of the discrepancy, and the remainder lacks a known reason. Clone size and V and J calls were adopted from that table, with D and trimming inferred from the DNA. This sample has hundreds of thousands of clones in its table, and 80% to 90% of those were observed once. The ten largest clonotypes hold 0.83% of the sample.

V is pruned by 5 bases and J by 4 bases, leaving 10 bases of the junction without a gene match. Measured from the cysteine to the phenylalanine, the CDR3 is 16 residues long. The sequence is cut down to CDR3 DNA, 48 bases in frame from base 1. Taken from the germline V gene, the CDR1 and CDR2 loops are MDHEN and SYDVKM. This clone was seen a few times. Its antigen remains unidentified. No much larger clone exists at a distance of one base, and base qualities are not known. The clonotype originates from a woman between 18 and 29 years old in good health and CMV-seronegative. The rearranged chain carries TRBV28 and TRBJ1-5, with 8 middle bases fitting TRBD1. The sample was PBMCs. The DNA sequence is given as TGTGCCAGCAGTACCCCAGGGACAGGCGATAATCAGCCCCAGCATTTT. Translated, it reads CASSTPGTGDNQPQHF. Where the CDR3 stops, the reference TRBV28 and TRBJ1-5 genes take over; the full variable domain is DVKVTQSSRYLVKRTGEKVFLECVQDMDHENMFWYRQDPGLGLRLIYFSYDVKMKEKGDIPEGYSVSREKKERFSLILESASTNQTSMYLCASSTPGTGDNQPQHFGDGTRLSIL.